The rows below give T cell receptor beta chains drawn from one sample of a study of blood T cells in healthy people across ages. Via MiXCR, TCRdb re-called the 5' RACE reads, giving one row per CDR3 protein. The profile shows 710,000 or so distinct CDR3 sequences, about a fifth of them singletons. Sample: blood. These receptor sequences come from a man aged 70 or older in good health. Each CDR3 is given with its conserved first and last residue. A D gene is named only where the DNA matches it firmly. Clone size is stated in some rows and not others, as once, few, many or a class when expanded.

size	V	D	J	length	CDR3	DNA
-	TRBV20-1	-	TRBJ2-2	14	CSATPAGRTGELFF	TGCAGTGCTACTCCGGCAGGACGAACCGGGGAGCTGTTTTTT
-	TRBV13	-	TRBJ1-4	14	CASSLGRSVEKLFF	TGTGCCAGCAGCTTAGGAAGGAGCGTAGAAAAACTGTTTTTT
few	TRBV6-5	TRBD2	TRBJ2-2	16	CASNQAGTSGTGELFF	TGTGCCAGCAACCAAGCTGGGACTAGCGGCACCGGGGAGCTGTTTTTT
-	TRBV6-6	-	TRBJ1-4	15	CASSNKEGRLEKLFF	TGTGCCAGCAGTAACAAGGAGGGAAGACTTGAAAAACTGTTTTTT
few	TRBV5-8	TRBD2	TRBJ2-3	16	CASSKGLAGGTDTQYF	TGTGCCAGCAGCAAAGGACTAGCGGGGGGGACAGATACGCAGTATTTT
-	TRBV5-1	TRBD1	TRBJ1-1	14	CASSSTRGGTEAFF	TGCGCCAGCAGCTCAACCAGGGGGGGCACTGAAGCTTTCTTT
once	TRBV6-5	TRBD1	TRBJ1-2	17	CASSNDRGLYLLYGYTF	TGTGCCAGCAGTAACGACAGGGGGCTGTACCTACTTTATGGCTACACCTTC
few	TRBV9	-	TRBJ2-1	14	CASTGGGLPNEQFF	TGTGCCAGCACCGGAGGGGGCCTCCCCAATGAGCAGTTCTTC
few	TRBV4-1	-	TRBJ1-2	12	CASSQEAGFYTF	TGCGCCAGCAGCCAAGAAGCCGGATTCTACACCTTC
-	TRBV30	-	TRBJ2-3	12	CAWSVSPDTQYF	TGTGCCTGGAGTGTATCCCCAGATACGCAGTATTTT
-	TRBV18	-	TRBJ1-1	15	CASSPGDMMGHKAFF	TGTGCCAGCTCACCAGGAGACATGATGGGCCATAAAGCTTTCTTT
-	TRBV18	-	TRBJ2-6	14	CASSSGAGANVLTF	TGTGCCAGCTCGTCAGGAGCCGGGGCCAACGTCCTGACTTTC
-	TRBV20-1	-	TRBJ1-2	13	CSAGAGSNYGYTF	TGCAGTGCTGGGGCAGGGAGTAACTATGGCTACACCTTC
-	TRBV12-3/TRBV12-4	-	TRBJ1-1	14	CASSLVITVTEAFF	TGTGCCAGCAGTTTAGTTATTACGGTCACTGAAGCTTTCTTT
few	TRBV4-1	TRBD1	TRBJ2-3	15	CASSQGDRGTDTQYF	TGCGCCAGCAGCCAAGGGGACAGGGGCACAGATACGCAGTATTTT
few	TRBV7-9	-	TRBJ1-6	13	CASRGAVNSPLHF	TGTGCCAGCAGGGGGGCCGTTAATTCACCCCTCCACTTT
few	TRBV12-3/TRBV12-4	-	TRBJ1-4	16	CASQKGSGTDNEKLFF	TGTGCCAGCCAGAAGGGTTCGGGGACGGATAATGAAAAACTGTTTTTT
-	TRBV2	TRBD1	TRBJ2-3	14	CAIPRDRDSDTQYF	TGTGCCATCCCCCGGGACAGGGACTCAGATACGCAGTATTTT
-	TRBV5-4	TRBD2	TRBJ2-3	16	CASSPPLAGNVDTQYF	TGTGCCAGCAGCCCCCCACTAGCGGGGAATGTAGATACGCAGTATTTT
few	TRBV5-6	TRBD1	TRBJ1-4	14	CASSPPGQGWELFF	TGTGCCAGCAGCCCCCCGGGACAGGGCTGGGAACTGTTTTTT
-	TRBV3-1	-	TRBJ2-5	13	CASSQDTLKTQCF	TGTGCCAGCAGCCAAGATACCCTAAAGACCCAGTGCTTC
many	TRBV29-1	-	TRBJ2-1	15	CSVGDRRGSYNEQFF	TGCAGCGTTGGTGATAGAAGGGGGTCCTACAATGAGCAGTTCTTC
-	TRBV29-1	-	TRBJ1-2	12	CSVVHWDYGYTF	TGCAGCGTTGTCCATTGGGACTATGGCTACACCTTC
few	TRBV5-8	TRBD1	TRBJ1-2	15	CASRRNRGLGYGYTF	TGTGCCAGCAGAAGGAACAGGGGGCTCGGCTATGGCTACACCTTC
-	TRBV20-1	-	TRBJ2-2	15	CSARGLQGNTGELFF	TGCAGTGCTAGAGGTCTGCAGGGTAACACCGGGGAGCTGTTTTTT
-	TRBV27	TRBD1	TRBJ1-1	14	CASSLSRTGPKAFF	TGTGCCAGCAGTTTATCCCGGACAGGGCCGAAAGCTTTCTTT
-	TRBV3-1	TRBD2	TRBJ2-1	16	CASSLQGAGVRNEQFF	TGTGCCAGCAGCCTCCAAGGTGCGGGGGTAAGAAATGAGCAGTTCTTC
few	TRBV7-2	TRBD1	TRBJ2-1	15	CASSSTVTRGNEQFF	TGTGCCAGCAGCTCTACGGTGACCAGGGGGAATGAGCAGTTCTTC
-	TRBV24-1	-	TRBJ2-1	12	CATEGVYNEQFF	TGTGCCACAGAGGGGGTGTACAATGAGCAGTTCTTC
few	TRBV29-1	-	TRBJ2-5	12	CSVPARGETQYF	TGCAGCGTTCCCGCGCGAGGAGAGACCCAGTACTTC
-	TRBV7-9	-	TRBJ1-4	15	CASSLASGLGEKLFF	TGTGCCAGCAGCTTAGCGTCTGGATTGGGTGAAAAACTGTTTTTT
-	TRBV5-1	-	TRBJ2-3	16	CASSPRERTSMYTQYF	TGCGCCAGCAGCCCGAGGGAGCGGACATCTATGTATACGCAGTATTTT
few	TRBV6-6	-	TRBJ1-1	14	CASSYQDGPSEAFF	TGTGCCAGCAGTTATCAGGACGGACCCTCTGAAGCTTTCTTT
-	TRBV12-3/TRBV12-4	-	TRBJ1-5	12	CASSLVSQPQHF	TGTGCCAGCAGTTTAGTCAGTCAGCCCCAGCATTTT
-	TRBV20-1	-	TRBJ2-3	14	CSARGERSTDTQYF	TGCAGTGCTAGAGGGGAGCGGAGCACAGATACGCAGTATTTT
few	TRBV6-1	TRBD1	TRBJ1-4	15	CASSVTGAVNEKLFF	TGTGCCAGCAGTGTAACAGGGGCGGTTAATGAAAAACTGTTTTTT
-	TRBV6-6	TRBD1	TRBJ2-1	15	CASTLDRVVNNEQFF	TGTGCCAGCACGCTAGACAGGGTGGTTAACAATGAGCAGTTCTTC
few	TRBV6-5	-	TRBJ2-2	15	CASSYDGAATGELFF	TGTGCCAGCAGTTACGACGGGGCGGCCACCGGGGAGCTGTTTTTT
-	TRBV9	TRBD2	TRBJ2-3	18	CASSVPRGLAGGLDTQYF	TGTGCCAGCAGCGTTCCCAGGGGACTAGCGGGGGGGCTCGATACGCAGTATTTT
few	TRBV7-7	TRBD1	TRBJ2-5	15	CASSLDGQGVETQYF	TGTGCCAGCAGCTTGGACGGTCAGGGGGTTGAGACCCAGTACTTC
-	TRBV5-1	-	TRBJ2-1	12	CASSFFENEQFF	TGCGCCAGCAGCTTCTTCGAGAATGAGCAGTTCTTC
-	TRBV29-1	TRBD1	TRBJ2-1	15	CSVPTGGSSYNEQFF	TGCAGCGTTCCGACAGGGGGTAGCTCCTACAATGAGCAGTTCTTC
-	TRBV10-3	TRBD2	TRBJ2-7	17	CAISGGTSGGSGYEQYF	TGTGCCATCAGTGGTGGGACTAGCGGGGGGAGCGGCTACGAGCAGTACTTC
-	TRBV6-2/TRBV6-3	-	TRBJ2-4	16	CASSYLGGIAKNIQYF	TGTGCCAGCAGTTACTTAGGGGGGATAGCCAAAAACATTCAGTACTTC
few	TRBV24-1	-	TRBJ2-3	14	CATSDFGSTDTQYF	TGTGCCACCAGTGACTTTGGATCCACAGATACGCAGTATTTT
-	TRBV29-1	-	TRBJ1-2	11	CSARSSYGYTF	TGCAGCGCCCGTTCGTCCTATGGCTACACCTTC